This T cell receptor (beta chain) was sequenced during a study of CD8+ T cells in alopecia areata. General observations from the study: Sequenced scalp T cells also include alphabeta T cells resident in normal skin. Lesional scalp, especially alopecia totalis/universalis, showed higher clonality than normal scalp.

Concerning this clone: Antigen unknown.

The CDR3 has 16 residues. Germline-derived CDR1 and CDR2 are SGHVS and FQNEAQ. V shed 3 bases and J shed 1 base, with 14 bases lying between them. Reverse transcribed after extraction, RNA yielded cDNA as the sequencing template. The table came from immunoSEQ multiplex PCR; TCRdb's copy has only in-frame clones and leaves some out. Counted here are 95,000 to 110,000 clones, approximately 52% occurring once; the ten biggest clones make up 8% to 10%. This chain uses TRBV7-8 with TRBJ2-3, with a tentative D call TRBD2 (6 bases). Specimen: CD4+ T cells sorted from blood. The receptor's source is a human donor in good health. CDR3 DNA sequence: TGTGCCAGCAGCTTTGCCGCGGGACTCCGCACAGATACGCAGTATTTT. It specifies CASSFAAGLRTDTQYF.